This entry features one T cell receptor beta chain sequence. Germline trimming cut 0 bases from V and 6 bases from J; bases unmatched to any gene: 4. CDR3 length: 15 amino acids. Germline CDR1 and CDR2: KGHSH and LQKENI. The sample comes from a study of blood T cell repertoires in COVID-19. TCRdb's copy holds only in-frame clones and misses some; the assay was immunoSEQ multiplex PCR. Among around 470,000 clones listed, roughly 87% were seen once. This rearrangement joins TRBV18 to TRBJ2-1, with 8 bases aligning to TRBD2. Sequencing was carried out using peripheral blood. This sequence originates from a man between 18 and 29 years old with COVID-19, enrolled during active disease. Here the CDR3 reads CASSPPPGGLNEQFF. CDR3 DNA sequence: TGTGCCAGCTCACCACCCCCGGGAGGGCTCAATGAGCAGTTCTTC. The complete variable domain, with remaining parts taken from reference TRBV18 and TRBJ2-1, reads NAGVMQNPRHLVRRRGQEARLRCSPMKGHSHVYWYRQLPEEGLKFMVYLQKENIIDESGMPKERFSAEFPKEGPSILRIQQVVRGDSAAYFCASSPPPGGLNEQFFGPGTRLTVL.